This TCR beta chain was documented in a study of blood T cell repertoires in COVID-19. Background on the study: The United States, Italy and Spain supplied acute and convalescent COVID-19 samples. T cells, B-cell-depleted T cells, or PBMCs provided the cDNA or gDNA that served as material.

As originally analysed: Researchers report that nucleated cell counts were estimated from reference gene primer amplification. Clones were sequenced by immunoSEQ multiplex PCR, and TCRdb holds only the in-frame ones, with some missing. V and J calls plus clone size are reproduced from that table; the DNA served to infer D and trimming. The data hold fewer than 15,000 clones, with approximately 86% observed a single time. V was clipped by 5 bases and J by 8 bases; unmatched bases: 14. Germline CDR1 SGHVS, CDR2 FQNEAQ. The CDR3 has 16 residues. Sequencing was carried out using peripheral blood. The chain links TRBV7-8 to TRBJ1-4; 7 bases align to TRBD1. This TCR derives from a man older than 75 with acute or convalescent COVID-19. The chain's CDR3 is CASSPRQGRTFEKLFF. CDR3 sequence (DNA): TGTGCCAGCAGCCCCAGACAGGGTCGGACGTTCGAAAAACTGTTTTTT. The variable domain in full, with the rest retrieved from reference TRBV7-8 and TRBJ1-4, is GAGVSQSPRYKVAKRGQDVALRCDPISGHVSLFWYQQALGQGPEFLTYFQNEAQLDKSGLPSDRFFAERPEGSVSTLKIQRTQQEDSAVYLCASSPRQGRTFEKLFFGSGTQLSVL.